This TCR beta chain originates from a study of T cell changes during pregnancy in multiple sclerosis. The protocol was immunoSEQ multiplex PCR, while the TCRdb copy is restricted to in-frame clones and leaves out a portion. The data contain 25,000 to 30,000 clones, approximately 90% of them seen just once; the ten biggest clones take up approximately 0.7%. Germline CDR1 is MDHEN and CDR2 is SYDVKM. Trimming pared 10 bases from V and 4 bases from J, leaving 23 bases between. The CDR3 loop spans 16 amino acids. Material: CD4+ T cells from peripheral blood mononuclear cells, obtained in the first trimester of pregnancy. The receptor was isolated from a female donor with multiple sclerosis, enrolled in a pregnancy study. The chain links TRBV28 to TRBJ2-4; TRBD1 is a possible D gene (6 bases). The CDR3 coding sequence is TGTGCCACATCATTGTGGGGGCTAGAAGGAAAAAACATTCAGTACTTC. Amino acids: CATSLWGLEGKNIQYF.